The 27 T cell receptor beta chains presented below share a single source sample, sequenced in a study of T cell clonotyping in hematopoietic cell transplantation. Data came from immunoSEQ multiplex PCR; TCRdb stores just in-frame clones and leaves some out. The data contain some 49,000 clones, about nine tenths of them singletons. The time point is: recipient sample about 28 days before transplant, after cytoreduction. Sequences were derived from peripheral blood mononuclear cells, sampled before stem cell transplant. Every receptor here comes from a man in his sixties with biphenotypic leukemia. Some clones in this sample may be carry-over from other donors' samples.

The CDR3 sequence: CASSLDLSEQFF. The DNA of the CDR3 is TGTGCCAGCAGCTTAGATTTGAGTGAGCAGTTCTTC. The V gene is TRBV7-2, the J gene TRBJ2-1; D uncertain. CDR3 length: 12 amino acids. V was shortened by 1 base and J by 9 bases, with 7 bases between the two germline ends. CDR1 is SGHTA, CDR2 FQGNSA, per germline.

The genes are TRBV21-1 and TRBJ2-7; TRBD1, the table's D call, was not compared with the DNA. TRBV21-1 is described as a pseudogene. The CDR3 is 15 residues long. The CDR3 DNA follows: TGTGCCAGCAGCTACGGGACAGGGCCGGTCGGCGAGCAGTACTTC. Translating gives CASSYGTGPVGEQYF.

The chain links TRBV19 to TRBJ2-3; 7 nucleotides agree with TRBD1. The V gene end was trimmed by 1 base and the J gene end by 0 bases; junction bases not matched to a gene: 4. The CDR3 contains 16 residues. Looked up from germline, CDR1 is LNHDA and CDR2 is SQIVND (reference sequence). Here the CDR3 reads CASSIGDSSSTDTQYF. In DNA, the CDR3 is TGTGCCAGTAGTATAGGGGACAGCTCTAGCACAGATACGCAGTATTTT.

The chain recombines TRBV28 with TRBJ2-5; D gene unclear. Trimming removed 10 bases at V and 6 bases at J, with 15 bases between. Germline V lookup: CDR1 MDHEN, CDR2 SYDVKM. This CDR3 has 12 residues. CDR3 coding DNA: TGTGCCACCTCCGAAATTGGGAAGACCCAGTACTTC. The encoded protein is CATSEIGKTQYF.

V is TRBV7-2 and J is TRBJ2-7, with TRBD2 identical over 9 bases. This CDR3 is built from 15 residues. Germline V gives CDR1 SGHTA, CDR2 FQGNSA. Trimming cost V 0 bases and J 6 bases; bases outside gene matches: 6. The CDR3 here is CASSLAVVAGVEQYF. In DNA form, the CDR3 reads TGTGCCAGCAGCTTAGCGGTGGTAGCGGGAGTCGAGCAGTACTTC. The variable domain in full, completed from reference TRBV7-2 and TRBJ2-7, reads GAGVSQSPSNKVTEKGKDVELRCDPISGHTALYWYRQSLGQGLEFLIYFQGNSAPDKSGLPSDRFSAERTGGSVSTLTIQRTQQEDSAVYLCASSLAVVAGVEQYFGPGTRLTVT.

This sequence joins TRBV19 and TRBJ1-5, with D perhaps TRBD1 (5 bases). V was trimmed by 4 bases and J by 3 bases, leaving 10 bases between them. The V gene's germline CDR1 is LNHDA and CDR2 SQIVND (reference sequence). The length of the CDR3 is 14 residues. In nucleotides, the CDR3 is TGTGCCAGTAGTAAGGGGCAGTTCAATCAGCCCCAGCATTTT. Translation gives CASSKGQFNQPQHF.

CDR3 DNA sequence: TGCGCCAGCAGCTTGGCCTCGATCTACGAGCAGTACTTC. Translated, it gives CASSLASIYEQYF. The V and J genes are TRBV5-1 and TRBJ2-7; D ambiguous. Trimming took off 0 bases at V and 3 bases at J, with 7 bases between the two ends. CDR1 is SGHRS, CDR2 YFSETQ, per germline. This CDR3 region has 13 residues.

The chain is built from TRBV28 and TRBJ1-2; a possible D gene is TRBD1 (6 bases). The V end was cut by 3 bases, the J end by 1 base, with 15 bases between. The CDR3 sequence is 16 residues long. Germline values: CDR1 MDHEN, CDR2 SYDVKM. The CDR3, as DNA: TGTGCCAGCAGTTTGCACAGGGAGAGATTTAACTATGGCTACACCTTC. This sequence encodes CASSLHRERFNYGYTF.

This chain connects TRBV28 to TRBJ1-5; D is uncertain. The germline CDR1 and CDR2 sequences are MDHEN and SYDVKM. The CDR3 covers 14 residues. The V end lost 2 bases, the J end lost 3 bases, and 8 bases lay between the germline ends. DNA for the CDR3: TGTGCCAGCAGTTTAGCAGGAAACAATCAGCCCCAGCATTTT. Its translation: CASSLAGNNQPQHF.

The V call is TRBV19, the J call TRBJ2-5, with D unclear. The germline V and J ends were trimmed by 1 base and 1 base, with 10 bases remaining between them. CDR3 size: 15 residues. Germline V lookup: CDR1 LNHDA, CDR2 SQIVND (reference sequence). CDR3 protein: CASSIVGPFQETQYF. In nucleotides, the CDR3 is TGTGCCAGTAGTATAGTCGGACCCTTCCAAGAGACCCAGTACTTC.

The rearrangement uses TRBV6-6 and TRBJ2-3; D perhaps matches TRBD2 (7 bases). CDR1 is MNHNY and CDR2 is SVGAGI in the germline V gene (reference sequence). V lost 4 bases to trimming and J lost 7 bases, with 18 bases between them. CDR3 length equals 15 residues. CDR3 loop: CASSSPGRGANTQYF. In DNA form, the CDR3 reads TGTGCCAGCAGTTCCCCTGGGAGGGGGGCGAATACGCAGTATTTT.

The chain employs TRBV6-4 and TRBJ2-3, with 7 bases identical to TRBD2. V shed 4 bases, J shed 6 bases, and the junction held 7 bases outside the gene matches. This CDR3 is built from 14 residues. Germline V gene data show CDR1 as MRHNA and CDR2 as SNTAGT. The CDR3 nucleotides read TGTGCCAGCAGTGCCCTAGCGGCCCACGATACGCAGTATTTT. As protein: CASSALAAHDTQYF.

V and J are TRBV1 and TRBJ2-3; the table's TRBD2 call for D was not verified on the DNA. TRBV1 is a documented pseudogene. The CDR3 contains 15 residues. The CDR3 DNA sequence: TGCACCAGCAGCCATGGAGGGAGGACCACAGATACGCAGTATTTT. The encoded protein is CTSSHGGRTTDTQYF.

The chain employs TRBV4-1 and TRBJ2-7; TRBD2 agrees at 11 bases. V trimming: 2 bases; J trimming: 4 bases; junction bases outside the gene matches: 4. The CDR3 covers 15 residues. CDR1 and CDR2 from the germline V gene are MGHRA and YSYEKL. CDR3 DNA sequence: TGCGCCAGCAGCCAAACTAGCGGGAGTTTTTACGAGCAGTACTTC. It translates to CASSQTSGSFYEQYF.

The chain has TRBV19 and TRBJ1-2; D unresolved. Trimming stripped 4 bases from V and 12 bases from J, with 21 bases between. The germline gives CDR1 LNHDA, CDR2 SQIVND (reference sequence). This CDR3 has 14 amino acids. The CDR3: CASSTSSDPAPDTF. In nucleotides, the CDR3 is TGTGCCAGTAGTACCTCCTCGGACCCGGCACCAGACACCTTC. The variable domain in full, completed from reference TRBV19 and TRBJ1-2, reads DGGITQSPKYLFRKEGQNVTLSCEQNLNHDAMYWYRQDPGQGLRLIYYSQIVNDFQKGDIAEGYSVSREKKESFPLTVTSAQKNPTAFYLCASSTSSDPAPDTFGSGTRLTVV.

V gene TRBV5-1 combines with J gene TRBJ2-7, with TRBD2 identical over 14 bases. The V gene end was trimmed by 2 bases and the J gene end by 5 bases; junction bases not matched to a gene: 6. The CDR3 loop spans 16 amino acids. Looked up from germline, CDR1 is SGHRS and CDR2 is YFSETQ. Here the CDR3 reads CASSFRTSGRYHEQYF. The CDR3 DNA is TGCGCCAGCAGCTTCAGGACTAGCGGGAGGTACCACGAGCAGTACTTC.

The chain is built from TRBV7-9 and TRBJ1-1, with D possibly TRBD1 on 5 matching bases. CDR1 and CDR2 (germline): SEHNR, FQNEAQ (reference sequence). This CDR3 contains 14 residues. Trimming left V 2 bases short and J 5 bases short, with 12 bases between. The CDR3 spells CASSLRGLGTEAFF. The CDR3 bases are TGTGCCAGCAGCTTAAGGGGCCTGGGGACTGAAGCTTTCTTT.

CDR3 nucleotide sequence: TGTGCCAGCAGGGGCTTCACAGGTTATGAAAAACTGTTTTTT. This encodes CASRGFTGYEKLFF. The chain is built from TRBV28 and TRBJ1-4, with D perhaps TRBD1 (5 bases). Germline V CDR1 and CDR2: MDHEN, SYDVKM. The CDR3 is 14 amino acids. The V end lost 6 bases, the J end lost 6 bases, and 14 bases lay between the germline ends.

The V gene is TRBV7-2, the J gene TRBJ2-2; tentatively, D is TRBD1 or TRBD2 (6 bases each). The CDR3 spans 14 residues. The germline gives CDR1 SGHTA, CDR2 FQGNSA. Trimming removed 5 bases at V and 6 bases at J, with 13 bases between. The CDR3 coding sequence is TGTGCCAGCAGCCAAGGAGGGGGAGCCGGGGAGCTGTTTTTT. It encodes CASSQGGGAGELFF.

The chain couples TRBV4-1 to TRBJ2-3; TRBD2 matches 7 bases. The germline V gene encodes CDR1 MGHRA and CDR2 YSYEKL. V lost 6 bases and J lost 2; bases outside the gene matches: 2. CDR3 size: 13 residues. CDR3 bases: TGCGCCAGCAGGCGGGAGCCCACAGATACGCAGTATTTT. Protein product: CASRREPTDTQYF.

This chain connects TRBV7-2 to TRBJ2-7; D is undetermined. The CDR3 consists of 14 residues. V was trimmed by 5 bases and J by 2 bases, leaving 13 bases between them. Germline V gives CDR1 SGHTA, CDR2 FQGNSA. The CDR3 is CASSPGPLAYEQYF. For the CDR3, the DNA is TGTGCCAGCAGCCCCGGCCCGCTAGCCTACGAGCAGTACTTC.

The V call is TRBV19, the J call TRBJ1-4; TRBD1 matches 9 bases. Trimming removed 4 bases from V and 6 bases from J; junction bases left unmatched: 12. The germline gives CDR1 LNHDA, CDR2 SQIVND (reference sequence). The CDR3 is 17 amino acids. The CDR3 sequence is CASSKKGTGSSDEKLFF. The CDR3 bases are TGTGCCAGTAGTAAAAAGGGGACAGGGTCCTCGGATGAAAAACTGTTTTTT.

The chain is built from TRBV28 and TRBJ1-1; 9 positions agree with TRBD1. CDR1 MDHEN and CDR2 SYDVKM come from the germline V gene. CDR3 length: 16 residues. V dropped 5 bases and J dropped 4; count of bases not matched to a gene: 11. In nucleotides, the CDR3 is TGTGCCAGCAGTGGGCCGGGACAGGGAGCGGGCACTGAAGCTTTCTTT. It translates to CASSGPGQGAGTEAFF.

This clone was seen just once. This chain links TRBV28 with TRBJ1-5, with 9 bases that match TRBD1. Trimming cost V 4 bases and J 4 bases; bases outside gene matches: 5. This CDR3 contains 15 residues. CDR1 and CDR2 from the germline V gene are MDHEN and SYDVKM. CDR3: CASSSHGQGNQPQHF. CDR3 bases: TGTGCCAGCAGTTCCCACGGACAGGGGAATCAGCCCCAGCATTTT.

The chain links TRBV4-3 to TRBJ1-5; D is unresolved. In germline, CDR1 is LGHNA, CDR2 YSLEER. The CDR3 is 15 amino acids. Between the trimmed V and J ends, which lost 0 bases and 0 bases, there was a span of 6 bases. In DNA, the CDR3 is TGCGCCAGCAGCCAAGATTGGAATAGCAATCAGCCCCAGCATTTT. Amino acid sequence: CASSQDWNSNQPQHF.

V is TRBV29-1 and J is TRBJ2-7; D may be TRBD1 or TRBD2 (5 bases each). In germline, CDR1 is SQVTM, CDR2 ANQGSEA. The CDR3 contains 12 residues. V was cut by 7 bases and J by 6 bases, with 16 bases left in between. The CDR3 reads CSAVLRGSEQYF. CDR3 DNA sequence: TGCAGCGCGGTGCTTCGGGGCAGCGAGCAGTACTTC.

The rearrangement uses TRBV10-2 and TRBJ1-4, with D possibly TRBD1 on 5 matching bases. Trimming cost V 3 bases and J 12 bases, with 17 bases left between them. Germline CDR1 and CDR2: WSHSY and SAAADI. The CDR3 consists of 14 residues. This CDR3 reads CASSDNPGAAELFF. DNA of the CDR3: TGCGCCAGCAGTGACAACCCCGGGGCGGCAGAACTGTTTTTT.